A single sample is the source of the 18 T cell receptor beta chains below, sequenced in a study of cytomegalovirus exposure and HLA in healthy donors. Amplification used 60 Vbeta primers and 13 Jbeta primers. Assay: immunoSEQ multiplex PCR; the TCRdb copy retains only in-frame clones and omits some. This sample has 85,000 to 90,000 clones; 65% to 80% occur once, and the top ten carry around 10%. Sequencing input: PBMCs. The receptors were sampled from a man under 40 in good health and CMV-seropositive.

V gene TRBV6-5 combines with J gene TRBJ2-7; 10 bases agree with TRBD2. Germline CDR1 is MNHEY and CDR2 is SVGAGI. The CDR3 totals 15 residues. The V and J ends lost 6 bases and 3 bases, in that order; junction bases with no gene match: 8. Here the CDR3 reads CASSPGTSDIYEQYF. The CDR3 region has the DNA TGTGCCAGCAGCCCGGGGACTAGCGATATCTACGAGCAGTACTTC.

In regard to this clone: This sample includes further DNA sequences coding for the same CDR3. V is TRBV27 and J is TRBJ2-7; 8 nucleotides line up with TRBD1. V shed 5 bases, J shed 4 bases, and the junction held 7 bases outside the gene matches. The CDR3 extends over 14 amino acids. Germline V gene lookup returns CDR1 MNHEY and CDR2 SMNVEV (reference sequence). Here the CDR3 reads CASSPSDREYEQYF. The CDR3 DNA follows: TGTGCCAGCAGTCCCTCGGACAGGGAGTACGAGCAGTACTTC.

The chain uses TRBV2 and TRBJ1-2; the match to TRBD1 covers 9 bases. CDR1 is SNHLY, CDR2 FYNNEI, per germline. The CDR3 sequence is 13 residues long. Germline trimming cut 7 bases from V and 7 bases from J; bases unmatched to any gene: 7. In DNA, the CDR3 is TGTGCCAGCACCTCCGACAGGGGGTTTGGCTACACCTTC. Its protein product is CASTSDRGFGYTF. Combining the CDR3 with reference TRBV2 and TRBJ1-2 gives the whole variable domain EPEVTQTPSHQVTQMGQEVILRCVPISNHLYFYWYRQILGQKVEFLVSFYNNEISEKSEIFDDQFSVERPDGSNFTLKIRSTKLEDSAMYFCASTSDRGFGYTFGSGTRLTVV.

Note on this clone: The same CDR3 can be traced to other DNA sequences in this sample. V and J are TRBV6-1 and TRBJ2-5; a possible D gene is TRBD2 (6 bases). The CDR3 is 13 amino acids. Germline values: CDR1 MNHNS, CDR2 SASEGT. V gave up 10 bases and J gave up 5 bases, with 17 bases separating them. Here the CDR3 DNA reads TGTGCCACCAGACTTGGCGGGGCGGAGACCCAGTACTTC. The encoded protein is CATRLGGAETQYF.

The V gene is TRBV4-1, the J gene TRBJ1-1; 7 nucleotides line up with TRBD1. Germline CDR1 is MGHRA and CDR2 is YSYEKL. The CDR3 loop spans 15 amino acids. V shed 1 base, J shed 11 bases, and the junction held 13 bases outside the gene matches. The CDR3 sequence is CASSQGLGGGMLAFF. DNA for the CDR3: TGCGCCAGCAGCCAAGGATTAGGGGGCGGCATGCTCGCTTTCTTT.

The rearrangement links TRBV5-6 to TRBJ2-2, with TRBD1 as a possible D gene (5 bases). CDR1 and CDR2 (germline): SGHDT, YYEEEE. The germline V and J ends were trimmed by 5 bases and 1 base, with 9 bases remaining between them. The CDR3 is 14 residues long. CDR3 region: CASSEGVNTGELFF. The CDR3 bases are TGTGCCAGCAGTGAAGGGGTGAACACCGGGGAGCTGTTTTTT. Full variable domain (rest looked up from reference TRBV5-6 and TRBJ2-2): DAGVTQSPTHLIKTRGQQVTLRCSPKSGHDTVSWYQQALGQGPQFIFQYYEEEERQRGNFPDRFSGHQFPNYSSELNVNALLLGDSALYLCASSEGVNTGELFFGEGSRLTVL.

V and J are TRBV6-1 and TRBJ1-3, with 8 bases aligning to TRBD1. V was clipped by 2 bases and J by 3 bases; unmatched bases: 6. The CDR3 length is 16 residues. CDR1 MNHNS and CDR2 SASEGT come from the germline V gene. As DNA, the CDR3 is TGTGCCAGCAGTGAACGGACAGGGCGGGATGGAAACACCATATATTTT. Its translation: CASSERTGRDGNTIYF.

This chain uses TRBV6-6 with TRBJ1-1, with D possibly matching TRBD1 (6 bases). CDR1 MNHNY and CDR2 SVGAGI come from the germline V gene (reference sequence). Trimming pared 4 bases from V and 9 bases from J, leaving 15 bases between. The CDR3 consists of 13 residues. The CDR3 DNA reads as TGTGCCAGCAGTTCCCACGACAGGACCCAAGCTTTCTTT. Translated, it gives CASSSHDRTQAFF.

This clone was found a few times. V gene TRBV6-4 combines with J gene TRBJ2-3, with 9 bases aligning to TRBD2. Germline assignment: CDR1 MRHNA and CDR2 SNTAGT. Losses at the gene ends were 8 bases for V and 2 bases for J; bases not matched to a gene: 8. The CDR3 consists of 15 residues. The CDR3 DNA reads TGTGCCAGCTCGAGAGGCGGGGGGGCCACAGATACGCAGTATTTT. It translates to CASSRGGGATDTQYF.

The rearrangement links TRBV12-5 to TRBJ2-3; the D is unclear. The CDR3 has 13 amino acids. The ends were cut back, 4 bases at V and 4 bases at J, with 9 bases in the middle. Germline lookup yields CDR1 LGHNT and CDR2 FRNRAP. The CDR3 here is CASGSDLADTQYF. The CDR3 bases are TGTGCTAGTGGTTCCGACCTAGCAGATACGCAGTATTTT.

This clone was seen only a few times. The chain's CDR3 is CASSLKDRGGKLFF. CDR3 nucleotides: TGTGCCAGCAGCTTAAAAGACAGGGGTGGAAAACTGTTTTTT. The chain links TRBV7-2 to TRBJ1-4; 8 bases match TRBD1. J was trimmed by 10 bases and V by 2 bases; bases with no gene match: 6. The length of the CDR3 is 14 residues. Germline-derived CDR1 and CDR2 are SGHTA and FQGNSA.

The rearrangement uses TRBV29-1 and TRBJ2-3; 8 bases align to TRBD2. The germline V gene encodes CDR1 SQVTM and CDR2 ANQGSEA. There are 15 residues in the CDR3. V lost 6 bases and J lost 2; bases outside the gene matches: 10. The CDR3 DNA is TGCAGCGTGGGGTGGGGCGGGGGGAACACAGATACGCAGTATTTT. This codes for CSVGWGGGNTDTQYF.

CDR3 nucleotide sequence: TGTGCCAGCAGTTTCCCAACAGGGGGCGGCACATTTAGGGTGGAGACCCAGTACTTC. Translated: CASSFPTGGGTFRVETQYF. J is TRBJ2-5 and V is TRBV28, with TRBD1 matching 9 bases. The CDR3 loop spans 19 amino acids. The germline gives CDR1 MDHEN, CDR2 SYDVKM. V shed 3 bases, J shed 5 bases, and the junction held 19 bases outside the gene matches.

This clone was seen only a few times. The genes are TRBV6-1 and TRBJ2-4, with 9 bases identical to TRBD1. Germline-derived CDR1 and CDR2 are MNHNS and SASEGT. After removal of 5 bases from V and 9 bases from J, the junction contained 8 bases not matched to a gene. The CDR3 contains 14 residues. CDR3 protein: CASSSPGTGSIQYF. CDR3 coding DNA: TGTGCCAGCAGTTCCCCCGGGACAGGGTCCATTCAGTACTTC.

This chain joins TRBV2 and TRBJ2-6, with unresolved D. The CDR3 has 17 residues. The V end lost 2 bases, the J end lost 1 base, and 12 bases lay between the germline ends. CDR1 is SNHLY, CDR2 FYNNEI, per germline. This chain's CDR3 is CASSEFEYYSGANVLTF. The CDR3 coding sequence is TGTGCCAGCAGTGAATTCGAGTACTATTCTGGGGCCAACGTCCTGACTTTC.

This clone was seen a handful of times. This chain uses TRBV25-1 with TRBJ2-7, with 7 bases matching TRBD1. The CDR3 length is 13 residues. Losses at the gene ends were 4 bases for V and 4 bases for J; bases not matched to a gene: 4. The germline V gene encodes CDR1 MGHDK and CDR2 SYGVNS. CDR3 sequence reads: CASSAGQEYEQYF. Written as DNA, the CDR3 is TGTGCCAGCAGTGCTGGACAGGAGTACGAGCAGTACTTC.

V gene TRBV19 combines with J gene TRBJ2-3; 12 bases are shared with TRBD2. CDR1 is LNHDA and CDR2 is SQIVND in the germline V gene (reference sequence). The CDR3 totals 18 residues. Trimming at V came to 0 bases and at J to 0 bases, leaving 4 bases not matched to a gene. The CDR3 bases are TGTGCCAGTAGTATAGAGGCTAGCGGGGGGGTGAGCACAGATACGCAGTATTTT. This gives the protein CASSIEASGGVSTDTQYF.

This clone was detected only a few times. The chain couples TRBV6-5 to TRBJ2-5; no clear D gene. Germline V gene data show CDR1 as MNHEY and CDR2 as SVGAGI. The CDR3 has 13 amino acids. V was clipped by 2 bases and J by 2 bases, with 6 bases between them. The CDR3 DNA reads TGTGCCAGCAGTTACGGGCAGCAAGAGACCCAGTACTTC. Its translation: CASSYGQQETQYF.